What follows is one TCR beta chain and its context. The antigen is not known. Using immunoSEQ multiplex PCR, the repertoire was profiled, and TCRdb retains in-frame clones only, with some absent. Found here are over a million clones, approximately 96% of them singletons; the top ten hold 0.95% to 1.5%. The record originates from a study of shared clonotypes between healthy human individuals. Study-level results: It was only blood that was sampled, and tissue repertoires likely differ.

The sample comprised naive CD4+ T cells sorted from blood. Regarding subset: CD45RA+ positively selected. This clonotype was obtained from a man aged 25-45 years in good health.

The CDR3 DNA reads as TGTGCCAGCACCCGTTCCGTCCATTTCACAGATACGCAGTATTTT. This encodes CASTRSVHFTDTQYF. The gene calls are TRBV6-6 and TRBJ2-3; no firm D call. The germline V gene has CDR1 MNHNY and CDR2 SVGAGI (reference sequence). This CDR3 comprises 15 residues. The V gene lost 7 bases and the J gene lost 2 bases, with 16 bases spanning the gap.